This TCR beta chain was observed in a study of early T cells in non-severe SARS-CoV-2 infection. TCRdb processed the 5' RACE reads anew with MiXCR; each CDR3 protein has one entry. Of about 100,000 distinct CDR3 sequences detected, around 10% appear once; the ten largest clones hold approximately 6.9%. This clonotype occurred many times. Trimming took 4 bases from V and 1 from J, leaving 10 bases between them. The germline gives CDR1 MDHEN, CDR2 SYDVKM. The CDR3 sequence is 15 residues long. The sequence was collected from an adult who was a healthcare worker with PCR-confirmed SARS-CoV-2 infection or an uninfected control (not recorded which). Sequencing was done on a sample of whole blood. V is TRBV28 and J is TRBJ1-4, with D unclear. CDR3 DNA sequence: TGTGCCAGCAGTTGGGTCCTGGAAACTAATGAAAAACTGTTTTTT. The encoded protein is CASSWVLETNEKLFF.